The clone carrying this T cell receptor (beta chain) was recorded once. Its antigen is as yet unknown. This sample was taken from a study of T cell responses to AZD1222 COVID-19 vaccine. Study results and limitations: Donors were mostly white British, more females; clonal diversity possibly underestimated. Repertoires were collected only later (after the peak T cell response had occurred). Seropositive AZD1222 recipients at baseline numbered only five or six. Of spike-specific TCRs, nearly half reportedly target regions left unmutated in variants.

The CDR3 covers 13 residues. The V gene's germline CDR1 is SGHNT and CDR2 YYREEE (reference sequence). V lost 0 bases and J lost 3, with 6 bases in between. Assay: immunoSEQ multiplex PCR; the TCRdb copy retains only in-frame clones and omits some. Here the sample spans around 110,000 clones, roughly 90% being singletons. This rearrangement joins TRBV5-4 to TRBJ1-1; no clear D gene. The source is an adult in good health. The sample here was peripheral blood, taken on day 0 of AZD1222 vaccination. The chain's CDR3 is CASSLGVDTEAFF. In DNA, the CDR3 is TGTGCCAGCAGCTTGGGGGTGGACACTGAAGCTTTCTTT. The variable domain in full, completed from reference TRBV5-4 and TRBJ1-1, reads ETGVTQSPTHLIKTRGQQVTLRCSSQSGHNTVSWYQQALGQGPQFIFQYYREEENGRGNFPPRFSGLQFPNYSSELNVNALELDDSALYLCASSLGVDTEAFFGQGTRLTVV.